The next 28 T cell receptor beta chains were all read from a single sample in a study of T-cell memory formation after mild COVID-19. Via MiXCR, TCRdb re-called the 5' RACE reads, giving one row per CDR3 protein. The table includes more than 350,000 distinct CDR3 sequences, 15% to 20% detected once. Specimen: PBMCs or a T cell subset sorted from them (not recorded which). These receptors were collected from a man aged 18 to 29 who had mild COVID-19 (a few samples of this study predate the infection). Cell type and time point are not known.

This clonotype has more than one count but fewer than ten. This chain links TRBV7-9 with TRBJ2-3, with D perhaps matching TRBD2 (5 bases). Trimming pared 10 bases from V and 6 bases from J, leaving 17 bases between. CDR1 is SEHNR, CDR2 FQNEAQ, per germline (reference sequence). The CDR3 covers 13 residues. For the CDR3, the DNA is TGTGCCACCTCGGGGTCTCGAGTGGATACGCAGTATTTT. Protein: CATSGSRVDTQYF.

This clonotype was seen only a few times. The chain recombines TRBV6-5 with TRBJ1-6; 8 positions match TRBD1. The CDR3 spans 14 residues. Germline lookup yields CDR1 MNHEY and CDR2 SVGAGI. Trimming removed 6 bases from V and 9 bases from J; junction bases left unmatched: 7. The CDR3 sequence is CASRDTGGGSPLHF. The CDR3 nucleotides read TGTGCCAGCAGGGATACAGGGGGAGGTTCACCCCTCCACTTT.

The rearrangement joins TRBV27 to TRBJ2-1; TRBD1 is a possible D gene (6 bases). Germline V lookup: CDR1 MNHEY, CDR2 SMNVEV (reference sequence). The CDR3 sequence is 15 residues long. The V gene lost 6 bases and the J gene lost 0 bases, with 12 bases spanning the gap. CDR3 loop: CASRRDRSSYNEQFF. CDR3 bases: TGTGCCAGCAGGAGAGACAGGAGCTCCTACAATGAGCAGTTCTTC.

This clonotype was seen a few times. This rearrangement joins TRBV20-1 to TRBJ1-3, with 7 bases that match TRBD1. J gave up 1 base and V 6 bases, and 3 bases lay outside the gene matches. The germline V gene encodes CDR1 DFQATT and CDR2 SNEGSKA (reference sequence). The CDR3 sequence is 13 residues long. CDR3 sequence: CSATTGSGNTIYF. As DNA, the CDR3 is TGCAGTGCAACGACAGGGTCTGGAAACACCATATATTTT.

This chain connects TRBV7-9 to TRBJ1-2, with a possible D match to TRBD1 (5 bases). V shed 3 bases and J shed 4 bases, with 15 bases lying between them. Germline assignment: CDR1 SEHNR and CDR2 FQNEAQ (reference sequence). This CDR3 region has 15 residues. CDR3 coding DNA: TGTGCCAGCAGCTTGCCGGGACCTTCTACCTATGGCTACACCTTC. This sequence encodes CASSLPGPSTYGYTF.

This clonotype was seen a handful of times. This chain joins TRBV5-1 and TRBJ2-5, with D possibly being TRBD2 (6 bases). V was pared by 3 bases and J by 2 bases, with 11 bases between. Germline V gene data show CDR1 as SGHRS and CDR2 as YFSETQ. This CDR3 spans 14 amino acids. The CDR3 loop is CASSSLSGQETQYF. In nucleotides, the CDR3 is TGCGCCAGCAGCTCGCTTAGCGGTCAAGAGACCCAGTACTTC.

This chain joins TRBV5-1 and TRBJ1-2, with D possibly TRBD1 on 6 matching bases. V dropped 4 bases and J dropped 1 base, with 14 bases sitting between them. From germline, CDR1 is SGHRS and CDR2 YFSETQ. This CDR3 is 15 amino acids long. The DNA for the CDR3 is TGCGCCAGCAGCCTAGAGGGACAACTTAACTATGGCTACACCTTC. It translates to CASSLEGQLNYGYTF.

V gene TRBV12-3 or TRBV12-4 combines with J gene TRBJ2-1, with 15 bases matching TRBD2. The CDR3 sequence is 18 residues long. The V and J ends lost 6 bases and 8 bases, in that order; junction bases with no gene match: 14. CDR3 amino acids: CASREPGLAGGRLYEQFF. Written as DNA, the CDR3 is TGTGCCAGCAGGGAACCGGGACTAGCGGGGGGAAGGTTATATGAGCAGTTCTTC.

The rearrangement joins TRBV3-1 to TRBJ2-1; no definite D call. Germline lookup yields CDR1 LGHDT and CDR2 YNNKEL (reference sequence). There are 13 residues in the CDR3. The V gene lost 3 bases and the J gene lost 5 bases, with 8 bases spanning the gap. Here the CDR3 DNA reads TGTGCCAGCAGCCATGGTAGGGACAATGAGCAGTTCTTC. It translates to CASSHGRDNEQFF.

V gene TRBV20-1 combines with J gene TRBJ2-3; TRBD2 aligns across 7 bases. The CDR3 contains 13 residues. Per germline, CDR1 DFQATT and CDR2 SNEGSKA (reference sequence). Germline trimming cut 6 bases from V and 5 bases from J; bases unmatched to any gene: 8. CDR3 region: CSAPWGGEDTQYF. CDR3 bases: TGCAGTGCCCCTTGGGGGGGGGAAGATACGCAGTATTTT.

The gene calls are TRBV4-2 and TRBJ2-3; 7 bases are shared with TRBD2. This CDR3 region has 16 residues. V was clipped by 3 bases and J by 2 bases; unmatched bases: 8. Per germline, CDR1 LGHNA and CDR2 YNFKEQ. In DNA form, the CDR3 reads TGTGCCAGCAGCCACGGGGGACTACGTAACACAGATACGCAGTATTTT. This encodes CASSHGGLRNTDTQYF.

This clonotype was seen a handful of times. J is TRBJ2-7 and V is TRBV7-9; D unresolved. Between the trimmed V and J ends, which lost 1 base and 5 bases, there was a span of 9 bases. This CDR3 comprises 13 residues. From germline, CDR1 is SEHNR and CDR2 FQNEAQ (reference sequence). CDR3 sequence reads: CASSLGVADEQYV. CDR3 nucleotides: TGTGCCAGCAGCTTAGGGGTGGCGGACGAGCAGTACGTC.

This clonotype has more than one count but fewer than ten. The chain links TRBV20-1 to TRBJ1-1; no clear D gene. Germline CDR1 is DFQATT and CDR2 is SNEGSKA (reference sequence). This CDR3 is built from 12 residues. V lost 6 bases and J 1 base, leaving 9 bases between the germline ends. The CDR3 loop is CSADGRNTEAFF. In DNA form, the CDR3 reads TGCAGTGCGGACGGACGGAACACTGAAGCTTTCTTT.

This clonotype was counted a few times. This rearrangement joins TRBV5-1 to TRBJ2-5; 9 nucleotides match TRBD1. The CDR3 is 14 residues long. J gave up 5 bases and V 3 bases, and 5 bases lay outside the gene matches. Germline-derived CDR1 and CDR2 are SGHRS and YFSETQ. Written as DNA, the CDR3 is TGCGCCAGCAGCTCGGGGACAGGGCGGGAGACCCAGTACTTC. This gives the protein CASSSGTGRETQYF.

The chain joins TRBV4-1 to TRBJ1-5; 7 bases line up with TRBD1. This CDR3 is 17 amino acids long. Germline V gives CDR1 MGHRA, CDR2 YSYEKL. The V and J ends lost 3 bases and 6 bases, in that order; junction bases with no gene match: 14. The CDR3, as DNA: TGCGCCAGCAGCCAGGCGAATACAGGGGCTCGAGGTCAGCCCCAGCATTTT. Its translation: CASSQANTGARGQPQHF.

This clonotype has just a few counts. V gene TRBV7-9 combines with J gene TRBJ1-1; D gene unclear. The germline V and J ends were trimmed by 6 bases and 4 bases, with 15 bases remaining between them. The CDR3 runs 14 residues. Looked up from germline, CDR1 is SEHNR and CDR2 is FQNEAQ (reference sequence). As DNA, the CDR3 is TGTGCCAGCAGTTTCCAACTTGACGGCACTGAAGCTTTCTTT. Encoded protein: CASSFQLDGTEAFF. Supplemented by reference TRBV7-9 and TRBJ1-1, the full variable domain reads DTGVSQNPRHKITKRGQNVTFRCDPISEHNRLYWYRQTLGQGPEFLTYFQNEAQLEKSRLLSDRFSAERPKGSFSTLEIQRTEQGDSAMYLCASSFQLDGTEAFFGQGTRLTVV.

This clonotype turned up a few times. The chain couples TRBV14 to TRBJ1-5, with no clear D. From germline, CDR1 is SGHDN and CDR2 FVKESK. V was trimmed by 1 base and J by 9 bases, leaving 10 bases between them. CDR3 length: 13 amino acids. Here the CDR3 DNA reads TGTGCCAGCAGCCAAGGGGATTTGCGGCCCCAGCATTTT. Amino acids: CASSQGDLRPQHF.

Many counts were recorded for this clonotype. The chain carries TRBV19 and TRBJ2-1; D unclear. Germline CDR1 LNHDA, CDR2 SQIVND (reference sequence). The CDR3 sequence is 14 residues long. With 3 bases removed from V and 0 bases from J, the gap between germline ends came to 6 bases. CDR3 nucleotide sequence: TGTGCCAGTAGTATGTCTAGCTCCTACAATGAGCAGTTCTTC. It specifies CASSMSSSYNEQFF.

About this clonotype: One junction end does not reproduce the germline sequence, and a read error may be involved. The V gene is TRBV20-1, the J gene TRBJ1-3; 7 bases fit TRBD1. The CDR3 has 14 residues. Germline V gives CDR1 DFQATT, CDR2 SNEGSKA (reference sequence). The CDR3 protein is CSARDGTVLNTIYF. CDR3 nucleotide sequence: TGCAGTGCTCGAGATGGGACAGTCTTAAACACCATATATTTT.

This clonotype was detected only a few times. This rearrangement joins TRBV10-3 to TRBJ2-3, with TRBD2 matching 12 bases. Germline V gene lookup returns CDR1 ENHRY and CDR2 SYGVKD. The CDR3 extends over 15 amino acids. Germline trimming cut 3 bases from V and 6 bases from J; bases unmatched to any gene: 4. The CDR3 reads CAISELAGGGDTQYF. The CDR3 DNA reads as TGTGCCATCAGTGAACTAGCGGGGGGCGGGGATACGCAGTATTTT.

This clonotype has a count of ten or more. The chain joins TRBV28 to TRBJ2-1, with unresolved D. V gave up 1 base and J gave up 2 bases, with 9 bases separating them. The CDR3 contains 15 residues. From germline, CDR1 is MDHEN and CDR2 SYDVKM. DNA of the CDR3: TGTGCCAGCAGTTTATTTGCAGGAACCTACAATGAGCAGTTCTTC. It translates to CASSLFAGTYNEQFF.

This chain uses TRBV15 with TRBJ2-7, with a possible D match to TRBD1 (6 bases). Germline V gene lookup returns CDR1 LNHNV and CDR2 YYDKDF (reference sequence). The V end was cut by 5 bases, the J end by 4 bases, with 15 bases between. There are 14 residues in the CDR3. In nucleotides, the CDR3 is TGTGCCACCAGCGTCCAGGGGAAAGGATACGAGCAGTACTTC. Its translation: CATSVQGKGYEQYF.

V gene TRBV25-1 combines with J gene TRBJ1-1; TRBD1 might be the D (6 bases). CDR1 MGHDK and CDR2 SYGVNS come from the germline V gene. Trimming left V 5 bases short and J 11 bases short, with 21 bases between. The CDR3 loop spans 14 amino acids. The CDR3 region is CASSPPGQLIYAFF. CDR3 nucleotide sequence: TGTGCCAGCAGTCCCCCGGGACAATTGATATATGCTTTCTTT.

V and J are TRBV10-3 and TRBJ2-3; D remains unclear. The CDR3 runs 14 residues. CDR1 is ENHRY, CDR2 SYGVKD, per germline. Trimming took off 0 bases at V and 5 bases at J, with 9 bases between the two ends. This CDR3 is CAISESATEDTQYF. In DNA form, the CDR3 reads TGTGCCATCAGTGAGTCGGCTACTGAAGATACGCAGTATTTT.

This chain links TRBV6-6 with TRBJ2-3; D possibly corresponds to TRBD1 (6 bases). V gave up 7 bases and J gave up 2 bases, with 16 bases separating them. The CDR3 runs to 15 residues. The germline V gene has CDR1 MNHNY and CDR2 SVGAGI (reference sequence). CDR3 coding DNA: TGTGCCAGCACTGTAACAGGGTGGATCACAGATACGCAGTATTTT. Amino acid sequence: CASTVTGWITDTQYF.

This clonotype showed up just a few times. This chain uses TRBV6-5 with TRBJ1-2, with D tentatively TRBD1 (6 bases). V was shortened by 5 bases and J by 4 bases, with 14 bases between the two germline ends. Germline V gene data show CDR1 as MNHEY and CDR2 as SVGAGI. The CDR3 is 14 residues long. The CDR3 bases are TGTGCCAGCAGTACCCGACAGGTGCCCTATGGCTACACCTTC. Translating gives CASSTRQVPYGYTF.

The V gene is TRBV5-1, the J gene TRBJ2-1; D is ambiguous. This CDR3 has 16 residues. V lost 0 bases and J lost 4, with 14 bases in between. Germline V gene data show CDR1 as SGHRS and CDR2 as YFSETQ. The CDR3 reads CASSLAPDREYNEQFF. In nucleotides, the CDR3 is TGCGCCAGCAGCTTGGCGCCGGATCGAGAGTACAATGAGCAGTTCTTC. Together with reference TRBV5-1 and TRBJ2-1, the CDR3 gives the full variable domain: KAGVTQTPRYLIKTRGQQVTLSCSPISGHRSVSWYQQTPGQGLQFLFEYFSETQRNKGNFPGRFSGRQFSNSRSEMNVSTLELGDSALYLCASSLAPDREYNEQFFGPGTRLTVL.

The chain employs TRBV7-8 and TRBJ1-3, with D possibly TRBD1 on 6 matching bases. CDR3 length equals 12 residues. CDR1 is SGHVS and CDR2 is FQNEAQ in the germline V gene. V was trimmed by 4 bases and J by 13 bases, leaving 14 bases between them. The chain's CDR3 is CASSSSWGAIYF. The CDR3 coding sequence is TGTGCCAGCAGCTCCTCTTGGGGGGCGATATATTTT.